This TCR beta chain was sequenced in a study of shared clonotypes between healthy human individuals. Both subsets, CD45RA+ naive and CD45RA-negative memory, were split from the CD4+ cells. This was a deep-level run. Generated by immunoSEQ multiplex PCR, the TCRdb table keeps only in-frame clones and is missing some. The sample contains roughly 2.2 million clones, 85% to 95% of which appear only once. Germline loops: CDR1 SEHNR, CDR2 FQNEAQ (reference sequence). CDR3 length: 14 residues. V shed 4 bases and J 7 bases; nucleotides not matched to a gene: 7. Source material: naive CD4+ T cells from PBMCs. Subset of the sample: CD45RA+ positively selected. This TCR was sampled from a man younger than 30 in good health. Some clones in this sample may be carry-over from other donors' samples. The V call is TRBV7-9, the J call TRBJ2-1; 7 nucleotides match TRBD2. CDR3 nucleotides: TGTGCCAGCAGCTCCTTGGGGGAGGGGAATGAGCAGTTCTTC. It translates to CASSSLGEGNEQFF.